The 2 T cell receptor beta chains in this list originate from one sample, sequenced in a study of blood T cell repertoires in COVID-19 (dated by TCRdb to the early 2020s). The library was prepared using the immunoSEQ multiplex PCR assay. In its TCRdb copy, this immuneACCESS table keeps in-frame sequences only and misses some clones. Where compared with another copy, unresolved V genes explain less than half of these, and the others have no known cause. The sample table records over 120,000 clones; about four fifths of these occur just once. The ten largest clones add up to 4% of the sample. The specimen was peripheral blood. These receptors all come from an older woman with acute or convalescent COVID-19.

V is TRBV5-1 and J is TRBJ2-1, with a tentative D call TRBD2 (6 bases). The CDR3 has 14 residues. Looked up from germline, CDR1 is SGHRS and CDR2 is YFSETQ. Trimming removed 4 bases from V and 2 bases from J, with 10 bases in between. The CDR3 DNA sequence: TGCGCCAGCAGCCCAGCGGGCACCTACAATGAGCAGTTCTTC. This encodes CASSPAGTYNEQFF.

Only a few counts were recorded for this clone. V gene TRBV7-9 combines with J gene TRBJ1-2; a weak D match, TRBD1 (5 bases). The CDR3 length is 14 residues. CDR1 is SEHNR and CDR2 is FQNEAQ in the germline V gene (reference sequence). V gave up 1 base and J gave up 0 bases, with 6 bases separating them. The CDR3 DNA is TGTGCCAGCAGCTTAGGGACAACTAACTATGGCTACACCTTC. Translating gives CASSLGTTNYGYTF.